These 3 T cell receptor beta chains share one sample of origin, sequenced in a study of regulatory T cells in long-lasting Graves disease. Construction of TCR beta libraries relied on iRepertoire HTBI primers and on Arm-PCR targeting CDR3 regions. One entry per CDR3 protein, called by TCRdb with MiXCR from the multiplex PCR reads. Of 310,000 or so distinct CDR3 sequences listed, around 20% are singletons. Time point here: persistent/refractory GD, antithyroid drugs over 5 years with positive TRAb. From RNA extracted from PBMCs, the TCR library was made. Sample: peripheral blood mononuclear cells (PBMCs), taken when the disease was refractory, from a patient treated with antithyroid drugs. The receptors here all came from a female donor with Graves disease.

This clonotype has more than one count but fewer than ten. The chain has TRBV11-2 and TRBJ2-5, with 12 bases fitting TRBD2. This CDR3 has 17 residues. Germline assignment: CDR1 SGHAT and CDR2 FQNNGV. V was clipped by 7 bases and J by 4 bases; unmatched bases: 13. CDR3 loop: CASTTVASGRARETQYF. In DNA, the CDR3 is TGTGCCAGCACCACTGTGGCTAGCGGGAGGGCCCGAGAGACCCAGTACTTC.

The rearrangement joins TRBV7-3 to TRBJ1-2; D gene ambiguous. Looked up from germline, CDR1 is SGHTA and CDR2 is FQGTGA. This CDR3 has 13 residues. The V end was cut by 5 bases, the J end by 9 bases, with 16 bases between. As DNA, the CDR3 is TGTGCCAGCAGCCACGGCGGGGAGAGCCGCTACACCTTC. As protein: CASSHGGESRYTF.

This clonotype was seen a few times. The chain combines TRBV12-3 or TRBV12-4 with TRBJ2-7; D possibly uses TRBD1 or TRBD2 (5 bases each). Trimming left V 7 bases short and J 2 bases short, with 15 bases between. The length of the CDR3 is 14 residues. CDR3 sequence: CASKRVGDAYEQYF. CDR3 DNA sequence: TGTGCCAGCAAAAGGGTGGGGGATGCCTACGAGCAGTACTTC.